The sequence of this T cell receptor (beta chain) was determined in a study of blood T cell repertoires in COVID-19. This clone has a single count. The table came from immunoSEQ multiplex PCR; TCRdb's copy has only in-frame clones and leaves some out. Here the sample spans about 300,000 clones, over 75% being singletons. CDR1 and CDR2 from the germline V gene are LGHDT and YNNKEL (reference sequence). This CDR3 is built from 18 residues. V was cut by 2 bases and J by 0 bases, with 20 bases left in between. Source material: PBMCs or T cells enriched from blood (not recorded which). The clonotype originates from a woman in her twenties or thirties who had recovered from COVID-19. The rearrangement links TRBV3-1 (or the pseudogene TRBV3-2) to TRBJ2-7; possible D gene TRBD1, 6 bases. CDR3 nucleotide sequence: TGTGCCAGCAGCCAACCTACGTCAGGGGCGGAGAGCTCCTACGAGCAGTACTTC. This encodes CASSQPTSGAESSYEQYF.